This T cell receptor (beta chain) is drawn from a study of T cell responses to AZD1222 COVID-19 vaccine. At the level of the study: Pooled in the analysis were second doses at about 4 or about 12 weeks. Broader study findings: Among the donors, most were white British and more were female, and clonal diversity was possibly underestimated.

This CDR3 contains 15 residues. The junction had 8 bases not matched to a gene; V was cut back by 3 bases and J by 9 bases. From germline, CDR1 is SGHTA and CDR2 FQGNSA. Clones were read by immunoSEQ multiplex PCR, and TCRdb kept only the in-frame ones, dropping some. The sample lists about 100,000 clones, about 86% occurring once. As for this clone: Its antigen remains unidentified.

Material: peripheral blood, obtained on day 0 of AZD1222 vaccination. The TCR comes from an adult in good health. The chain employs TRBV7-2 and TRBJ2-5; TRBD2 matches at 12 bases. Here the CDR3 DNA reads TGTGCCAGCAGCTTCGGACTAGCGGGGTCCGTGGCCCAGTACTTC. Its translation is CASSFGLAGSVAQYF.